These 4 T cell receptor beta chains were all obtained from the same sample, sequenced in a study of cytomegalovirus exposure and HLA in healthy donors. Here immunoSEQ multiplex PCR was the method, and the copy in TCRdb shows in-frame clones only, minus some. The table has 100,000 to 150,000 clones, about nine tenths seen once; the top ten hold about 3.7%. The material sequenced was PBMCs. The receptor set was obtained from a man between 25 and 39 years old in good health and CMV-seronegative.

CDR3 residues: CASRVALNTEAFF. The CDR3 DNA reads as TGTGCCAGCAGGGTGGCCTTGAACACTGAAGCTTTCTTT. This rearrangement joins TRBV7-3 to TRBJ1-1, with D uncertain. CDR3 length equals 13 residues. Trimming removed 6 bases at V and 0 bases at J, with 8 bases between. Germline CDR1 reads SGHTA; CDR2 reads FQGTGA.

The chain is built from TRBV4-2 and TRBJ1-3; D is ambiguous. This CDR3 is built from 17 residues. From germline, CDR1 is LGHNA and CDR2 YNFKEQ. V dropped 0 bases and J dropped 0 bases, with 12 bases sitting between them. CDR3 bases: TGTGCCAGCAGCCAAGATAACTGGAGTGACTCTGGAAACACCATATATTTT. Protein product: CASSQDNWSDSGNTIYF.

The chain links TRBV25-1 to TRBJ1-2; D ambiguous. This CDR3 comprises 14 residues. Trimming took off 1 base at V and 3 bases at J, with 9 bases between the two ends. Germline values: CDR1 MGHDK, CDR2 SYGVNS. The CDR3 region is CASSELWRDYGYTF. The CDR3, as DNA: TGTGCCAGCAGTGAATTGTGGAGGGACTATGGCTACACCTTC.

This chain connects TRBV6-5 to TRBJ2-2; possible D gene TRBD1, 6 bases. CDR3 length equals 15 residues. Trimming stripped 2 bases from V and 4 bases from J, with 11 bases between. CDR1 is MNHEY and CDR2 is SVGAGI in the germline V gene. CDR3 bases: TGTGCCAGCAGTTACGAGACAGGCTCCACCGGGGAGCTGTTTTTT. Its translation is CASSYETGSTGELFF.